The clone carrying this T cell receptor (beta chain) showed up many times. Its antigen is not identified. The sample is drawn from a study of spatial heterogeneity in lung cancer. Study-level results: How many expanded intratumoral alpha and beta TCRs were present tracked the tumor mutation count, which was a count of nonsynonymous mutations.

Every TCR cDNA molecule carried a tag that served as a unique molecular identifier. TCRdb itself ran the 5' RACE reads through MiXCR, one entry per CDR3 protein. The sample lists over 8,500 distinct CDR3 sequences; around 5.5% were seen once. Specified time point: sample taken at primary tumor resection. In each case, whole RNA from tumor, nontumor lung or frozen PBMC was sequenced unsorted. The V and J ends lost 5 bases and 3 bases respectively, with 20 bases between them. There are 16 residues in the CDR3. Germline V gene data show CDR1 as SEHNR and CDR2 as FQNEAQ (reference sequence). Sequencing used lung tumor tissue, obtained at surgery. The chain links TRBV7-9 to TRBJ2-7; TRBD2 is a possible D gene (6 bases). This TCR came from a female donor with early-stage non-small cell lung cancer. The CDR3 DNA follows: TGTGCCAGCAGCCCGGGACTCAGCTTCAAGGGCTACGAGCAGTACTTC. Translation gives CASSPGLSFKGYEQYF. Full variable domain (rest looked up from reference TRBV7-9 and TRBJ2-7): DTGVSQNPRHKITKRGQNVTFRCDPISEHNRLYWYRQTLGQGPEFLTYFQNEAQLEKSRLLSDRFSAERPKGSFSTLEIQRTEQGDSAMYLCASSPGLSFKGYEQYFGPGTRLTVT.